The 18 T cell receptor beta chains listed next were all sequenced from one sample in a study of blood T cells in healthy people across ages. Primers used in a second PCR of roughly 6 to 11 cycles were a sample-barcoded 5' primer and a J-beta primer mix. Each CDR3 protein is one row after TCRdb ran MiXCR on the 5' RACE reads. Of around 1,000,000 distinct CDR3 sequences in the sample, roughly a quarter were seen once. The data also belong to a second study, concerning T cells of mothers and their children.

The sample consisted of blood. The receptors were gathered from a girl aged 2-10 years in good health.

This clonotype was recorded a few times. The chain recombines TRBV28 with TRBJ2-4; perhaps D is TRBD1 or TRBD2 (6 bases each). The CDR3 runs to 15 residues. In germline, CDR1 is MDHEN, CDR2 SYDVKM. V dropped 5 bases and J dropped 3 bases, with 14 bases sitting between them. The DNA of the CDR3 is TGTGCCAGCAGTACAGGGACTTTAGTCAAAAACATTCAGTACTTC. Protein product: CASSTGTLVKNIQYF.

The chain is built from TRBV20-1 and TRBJ2-5, with D possibly called TRBD1 or TRBD2 (5 bases each). V was shortened by 5 bases and J by 5 bases, with 12 bases between the two germline ends. CDR1 and CDR2 (germline): DFQATT, SNEGSKA (reference sequence). The CDR3 consists of 12 residues. The DNA of the CDR3 is TGCAGTGCTCTGGGGGTTCAGGAGACCCAGTACTTC. Its protein is CSALGVQETQYF.

The chain recombines TRBV4-3 with TRBJ2-3; D not certain. This CDR3 has 16 residues. Per germline, CDR1 LGHNA and CDR2 YSLEER. Trimming removed 0 bases from V and 2 bases from J, with 12 bases in between. CDR3 amino acids: CASSQDWSPPTDTQYF. As DNA, the CDR3 is TGCGCCAGCAGCCAAGATTGGAGCCCCCCCACAGATACGCAGTATTTT.

V and J are TRBV7-2 and TRBJ2-1; no clear D. Per the germline V gene, CDR1 is SGHTA and CDR2 is FQGNSA. The V and J ends lost 5 bases and 7 bases respectively, with 15 bases between them. The CDR3 length is 14 residues. This chain's CDR3 is CASSPHGGQNEQFF. CDR3 DNA sequence: TGTGCCAGCAGCCCCCATGGCGGTCAGAATGAGCAGTTCTTC.

This clonotype was seen a handful of times. The rearrangement links TRBV29-1 to TRBJ1-2; 7 nucleotides match TRBD1. Germline-derived CDR1 and CDR2 are SQVTM and ANQGSEA. The CDR3 loop spans 13 amino acids. J lost 4 bases, V lost 6 bases, and 8 bases had no gene match. DNA for the CDR3: TGCAGCGTAGAGAAAGGGGGCCGCTATGGCTACACCTTC. Its protein is CSVEKGGRYGYTF.

This chain joins TRBV7-2 and TRBJ2-2; perhaps TRBD2 as D (5 bases). V was pared by 1 base and J by 8 bases, with 14 bases between. The CDR3 sequence is 15 residues long. Germline CDR1 reads SGHTA; CDR2 reads FQGNSA. The CDR3 reads CASSLVGRLPGELFF. The CDR3 coding sequence is TGTGCCAGCAGCTTAGTAGGGAGACTCCCTGGGGAGCTGTTTTTT.

This clonotype was detected a few times. V usage is TRBV4-1 and J usage is TRBJ1-2, with 7 bases fitting TRBD1. In germline, CDR1 is MGHRA, CDR2 YSYEKL. J was trimmed by 4 bases and V by 4 bases; bases with no gene match: 9. CDR3 length: 15 amino acids. In DNA, the CDR3 is TGCGCCAGCAGCCCCCGGGAGGGGGCATCCTATGGCTACACCTTC. This translates into CASSPREGASYGYTF.

In this sample, this clonotype turned up a few times. An end of the junction does not agree with germline; a read error may underlie this. V and J are TRBV9 and TRBJ2-1; 11 bases are a match to TRBD2. Germline values: CDR1 SGDLS, CDR2 YYNGEE. This CDR3 is 16 amino acids long. As DNA, the CDR3 is TGTGCCGGCAGCGTACTAGCGGGAGTTTCCTACAATGAGCAGTTCTTC. This codes for CAGSVLAGVSYNEQFF.

This clonotype appeared a few times. The chain joins TRBV5-5 to TRBJ1-6, with D perhaps matching TRBD1 (5 bases). CDR1 is SGHKS, CDR2 YYEKEE, per germline (reference sequence). V was clipped by 4 bases and J by 10 bases, with 27 bases between them. CDR3 size: 18 residues. CDR3 nucleotides: TGTGCCAGCAGCCCGACCCATATTTTCGGGGACCATCTCTCACCCCTCCACTTT. Amino acid sequence: CASSPTHIFGDHLSPLHF. Using reference TRBV5-5 and TRBJ1-6 for the parts outside the CDR3, the full variable domain is DAGVTQSPTHLIKTRGQQVTLRCSPISGHKSVSWYQQVLGQGPQFIFQYYEKEERGRGNFPDRFSARQFPNYSSELNVNALLLGDSALYLCASSPTHIFGDHLSPLHFGNGTRLTVT.

This clonotype appeared a few times. The junction shows a germline mismatch at one end, possibly a read error. The genes are TRBV10-3 and TRBJ2-5; D is unclear. CDR1 is ENHRY, CDR2 SYGVKD, per germline. The CDR3 is made up of 11 amino acids. CDR3 in amino acids: CAIRELETQYF. The CDR3 nucleotides read TGTGCCATCAGGGAGTTGGAGACCCAGTACTTC.

V usage is TRBV28 and J usage is TRBJ2-3; 7 positions agree with TRBD1. V was pared by 7 bases and J by 3 bases, with 4 bases of the junction left unmatched. CDR3 size: 13 residues. CDR1 and CDR2 from the germline V gene are MDHEN and SYDVKM. CDR3 bases: TGTGCCAGCACTGACAGGGTAACAGATACGCAGTATTTT. Translating it yields CASTDRVTDTQYF.

The chain employs TRBV11-3 and TRBJ2-2; the D is unclear. The V gene lost 5 bases and the J gene lost 1 base, with 17 bases spanning the gap. Germline V CDR1 and CDR2: SGHNT, YENEEA. This CDR3 is 17 amino acids long. CDR3 sequence reads: CASSPPFGSLNTGELFF. CDR3 sequence (DNA): TGTGCCAGCAGCCCCCCATTTGGCAGCCTGAACACCGGGGAGCTGTTTTTT.

This clonotype was detected only a few times. The rearrangement joins TRBV6-1 to TRBJ2-6; D assignment may be TRBD1 or TRBD2 (5 bases each). V was cut by 7 bases and J by 2 bases, with 9 bases left in between. This CDR3 comprises 14 residues. CDR1 and CDR2 (germline): MNHNS, SASEGT. CDR3 protein: CASNRGAGANVLTF. In nucleotides, the CDR3 is TGTGCCAGCAACCGGGGCGCTGGGGCCAACGTCCTGACTTTC.

This chain joins TRBV12-3 or TRBV12-4 and TRBJ1-1; D ambiguous. This CDR3 has 12 amino acids. The V gene lost 7 bases and the J gene lost 0 bases, with 6 bases spanning the gap. Here the CDR3 DNA reads TGTGCCAGCACCCAGATGAACACTGAAGCTTTCTTT. It specifies CASTQMNTEAFF.

This clonotype was seen a few times. The chain is built from TRBV7-8 and TRBJ2-1, with D perhaps TRBD1 (6 bases). V was trimmed by 5 bases and J by 7 bases, leaving 15 bases between them. Germline loops: CDR1 SGHVS, CDR2 FQNEAQ. CDR3 size: 14 residues. The CDR3 nucleotides read TGTGCCAGCAGCCCTCAGGGGAGTAGAAATGAGCAGTTCTTC. It is translated as CASSPQGSRNEQFF.

This clonotype turned up a few times. The chain employs TRBV28 and TRBJ2-1; TRBD2 matches 14 bases. Near its end, the DNA agrees better with TRBJ2-5, so the J call may be wrong. Per germline, CDR1 MDHEN and CDR2 SYDVKM. The CDR3 totals 17 residues. The CDR3 here is CASSLLTSGRERETQYF. CDR3 coding DNA: TGTGCCAGCAGTTTACTGACTAGCGGGAGGGAGCGGGAGACCCAGTACTTC.

This clonotype turned up a few times. The gene calls are TRBV12-3 or TRBV12-4 and TRBJ1-4; tentatively, D is TRBD1 (6 bases). This CDR3 is 14 amino acids long. V was shortened by 7 bases and J by 8 bases, with 17 bases between the two germline ends. CDR3 protein: CASTQGGGREKLFF. DNA for the CDR3: TGTGCCAGCACCCAAGGGGGGGGTAGGGAAAAACTGTTTTTT.

There are a few counts of this clonotype. This chain joins TRBV9 and TRBJ2-5, with a weak D call TRBD2 (5 bases). The end of the DNA aligns better with TRBJ2-1, so the J call may be wrong. The germline CDR1 and CDR2 sequences are SGDLS and YYNGEE. There are 16 residues in the CDR3. This CDR3 reads CASSVARAAPYNEQFF. DNA for the CDR3: TGTGCCAGCAGCGTAGCAAGAGCGGCACCTTACAATGAGCAGTTCTTC.